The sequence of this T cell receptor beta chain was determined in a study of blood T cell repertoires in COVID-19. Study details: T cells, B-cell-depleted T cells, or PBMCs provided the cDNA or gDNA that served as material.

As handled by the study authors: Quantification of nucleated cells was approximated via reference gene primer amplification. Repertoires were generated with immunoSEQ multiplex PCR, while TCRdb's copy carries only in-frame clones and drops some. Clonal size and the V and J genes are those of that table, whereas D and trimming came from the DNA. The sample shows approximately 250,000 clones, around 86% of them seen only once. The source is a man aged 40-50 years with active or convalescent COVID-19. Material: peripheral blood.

The CDR3, as DNA: TGTGCCAGTAGTACCTCGGACAGCACTGGAAACACCATATATTTT. Translating it yields CASSTSDSTGNTIYF. This chain uses TRBV19 with TRBJ1-3, with TRBD1 as a possible D gene (6 bases). Germline V gene lookup returns CDR1 LNHDA and CDR2 SQIVND (reference sequence). This CDR3 contains 15 residues. The V gene lost 4 bases and the J gene lost 2 bases, with 12 bases spanning the gap.